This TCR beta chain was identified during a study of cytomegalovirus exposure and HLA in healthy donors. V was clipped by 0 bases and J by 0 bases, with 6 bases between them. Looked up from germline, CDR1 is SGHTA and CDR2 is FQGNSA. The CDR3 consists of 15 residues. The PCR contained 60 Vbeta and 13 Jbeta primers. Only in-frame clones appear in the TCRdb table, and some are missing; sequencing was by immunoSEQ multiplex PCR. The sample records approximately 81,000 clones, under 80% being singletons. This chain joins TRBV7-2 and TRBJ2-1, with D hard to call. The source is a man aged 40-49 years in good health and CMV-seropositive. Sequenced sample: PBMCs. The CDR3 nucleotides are TGTGCCAGCAGCTTAGCAGCCCTCTCCTACAATGAGCAGTTCTTC. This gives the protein CASSLAALSYNEQFF.